This TCR beta chain comes out of a study of shared clonotypes between healthy human individuals. Study-level information: Donors, aged 18 to 49, were a couple of women and three men. The study, taken as a whole, reports: Rarefaction revealed incomplete sorted-subset sequencing despite large depth.

The CDR3 covers 15 residues. Germline-derived CDR1 and CDR2 are SEHNR and FQNEAQ (reference sequence). V shed 5 bases and J shed 2 bases, with 16 bases lying between them. Clones were sequenced by immunoSEQ multiplex PCR, and TCRdb holds only the in-frame ones, with some missing. The repertoire holds roughly 2 million clones, with about 94% as singletons. Turning to this clone: Its target is not known.

Terminally differentiated effector memory CD45RA+ cells were excluded from the naive CD8 cells, which were CD45RO-negative and positively selected for CCR7. Every contributor of samples was a Caucasian grown-up residing in Nashville, Tennessee. This TCR was recovered from a man aged 18 to 29 in good health. Material: naive CD8+ T cells sorted from blood. The chain employs TRBV7-9 and TRBJ2-7; either TRBD1 or TRBD2 may supply D (5 bases each). In DNA form, the CDR3 reads TGTGCCAGCAGCGCCGCCGGGACGCGTGCCTACGAGCAGTACTTC. Protein: CASSAAGTRAYEQYF. Full variable domain (rest looked up from reference TRBV7-9 and TRBJ2-7): DTGVSQNPRHKITKRGQNVTFRCDPISEHNRLYWYRQTLGQGPEFLTYFQNEAQLEKSRLLSDRFSAERPKGSFSTLEIQRTEQGDSAMYLCASSAAGTRAYEQYFGPGTRLTVT.